Shown below are 31 T cell receptor beta chains from a single sample sequenced in a study of regulatory T cells in long-lasting Graves disease. In building TCR beta libraries, iRepertoire HTBI primers were used together with Arm-PCR of CDR3 regions. MiXCR was run by TCRdb on the multiplex PCR reads, yielding one entry per CDR3 protein. The repertoire holds a few hundred thousand distinct CDR3 sequences, with 20% to 25% as singletons. Time point: persistent/refractory GD, antithyroid drugs over 5 years with positive TRAb. PBMC-derived RNA was used for the TCR library. The input for sequencing was peripheral blood mononuclear cells (PBMCs), taken when the disease was refractory, from a patient treated with antithyroid drugs. Every receptor here comes from a female donor with Graves disease.

The genes are TRBV7-6 and TRBJ2-7; 7 bases map to TRBD2. Germline assignment: CDR1 SGHVS and CDR2 FNYEAQ. The CDR3 has 15 residues. After removal of 2 bases from V and 6 bases from J, the junction contained 10 bases not matched to a gene. CDR3 in DNA: TGTGCCAGCAGCTTATCTGCGGGAGCCGGCGTCGAGCAGTACTTC. The encoded protein is CASSLSAGAGVEQYF. Full variable domain (rest looked up from reference TRBV7-6 and TRBJ2-7): GAGVSQSPRYKVTKRGQDVALRCDPISGHVSLYWYRQALGQGPEFLTYFNYEAQQDKSGLPNDRFSAERPEGSISTLTIQRTEQRDSAMYRCASSLSAGAGVEQYFGPGTRLTVT.

This clonotype was counted at least ten times. The chain uses TRBV30 and TRBJ1-1, with D uncertain. This CDR3 region has 13 residues. From germline, CDR1 is GTSNPN and CDR2 SVGIG (reference sequence). The ends were cut back, 5 bases at V and 4 bases at J, with 14 bases in the middle. CDR3 DNA sequence: TGTGCCTGGTTTTCAGGAGGGCTCACTGAAGCTTTCTTT. Its protein product is CAWFSGGLTEAFF.

The chain uses TRBV6-1 and TRBJ2-5, with D uncertain. This CDR3 spans 16 amino acids. CDR1 MNHNS and CDR2 SASEGT come from the germline V gene. The V gene lost 5 bases and the J gene lost 5 bases, with 21 bases spanning the gap. The CDR3 DNA is TGTGCCAGCAGTCCTCCGGGCCAGGTTGGGTTGGAGACCCAGTACTTC. It codes for CASSPPGQVGLETQYF.

This clonotype was observed a few times. The V gene is TRBV6-1, the J gene TRBJ2-5; TRBD2 matches 7 bases. This CDR3 is built from 16 residues. Germline V gives CDR1 MNHNS, CDR2 SASEGT. V was clipped by 5 bases and J by 3 bases; unmatched bases: 12. In DNA form, the CDR3 reads TGTGCCAGCAGTACTGGGGGGGAGTGGGCAGAAGAGACCCAGTACTTC. This gives the protein CASSTGGEWAEETQYF.

The chain employs TRBV20-1 and TRBJ2-5, with TRBD1 identical over 8 bases. Germline V gene lookup returns CDR1 DFQATT and CDR2 SNEGSKA (reference sequence). V trimming: 2 bases; J trimming: 4 bases; junction bases outside the gene matches: 12. The length of the CDR3 is 16 residues. The CDR3 region has the DNA TGCAGTGCTAGAAGCCTGGACAGGGCAGGGTTAGAGACCCAGTACTTC. Its translation: CSARSLDRAGLETQYF.

This rearrangement joins TRBV11-2 to TRBJ2-5; D might be TRBD2 (6 bases). The V gene lost 4 bases and the J gene lost 3 bases, with 12 bases spanning the gap. The CDR3 runs to 14 residues. Germline values: CDR1 SGHAT, CDR2 FQNNGV. Written as DNA, the CDR3 is TGTGCCAGCAGCTATGGTAGCGGAAAAGAGACCCAGTACTTC. Its translation is CASSYGSGKETQYF.

This clonotype was observed a handful of times. The chain uses TRBV20-1 and TRBJ1-4; maybe TRBD1 (6 bases). V lost 6 bases to trimming and J lost 2 bases, with 16 bases between them. CDR1 is DFQATT, CDR2 SNEGSKA, per germline (reference sequence). CDR3 size: 15 residues. DNA of the CDR3: TGCAGTGCCGAAAGACGCAGGGGTACTAATGAAAAACTGTTTTTT. Translating gives CSAERRRGTNEKLFF.

The CDR3 nucleotides read TGTGCCAGCAGCTTAAGACAGGTCTGGGGCTACACCTTC. Its translation is CASSLRQVWGYTF. The chain employs TRBV7-2 and TRBJ1-2, with a weak D call TRBD1 (6 bases). The germline gives CDR1 SGHTA, CDR2 FQGNSA. V was trimmed by 2 bases and J by 8 bases, leaving 12 bases between them. This CDR3 spans 13 amino acids.

This sequence joins TRBV7-2 and TRBJ2-7; 7 nucleotides agree with TRBD2. The germline gives CDR1 SGHTA, CDR2 FQGNSA. With V trimmed by 7 bases and J by 5 bases, 11 bases remained unmatched. This CDR3 contains 14 residues. The CDR3 sequence: CASTPTGGGDEQYF. Written as DNA, the CDR3 is TGTGCCAGCACCCCGACGGGGGGAGGCGACGAGCAGTACTTC. The whole variable domain, remainder taken from reference TRBV7-2 and TRBJ2-7, is GAGVSQSPSNKVTEKGKDVELRCDPISGHTALYWYRQSLGQGLEFLIYFQGNSAPDKSGLPSDRFSAERTGGSVSTLTIQRTQQEDSAVYLCASTPTGGGDEQYFGPGTRLTVT.

V usage is TRBV18 and J usage is TRBJ2-1; 9 nucleotides match TRBD1. J gave up 5 bases and V 6 bases, and 14 bases lay outside the gene matches. The CDR3 covers 17 residues. Germline V gene sequence: CDR1 KGHSH, CDR2 LQKENI. CDR3 sequence reads: CASSTAAGDRVNNEQFF. CDR3 nucleotides: TGTGCCAGCTCGACTGCCGCGGGGGACAGGGTTAACAATGAGCAGTTCTTC.

This clonotype was seen many times. V is TRBV5-8 and J is TRBJ1-1; no clear D. This CDR3 comprises 14 residues. Trimming left V 5 bases short and J 4 bases short, with 15 bases between. From germline, CDR1 is SGHTS and CDR2 YDEGEE. For the CDR3, the DNA is TGTGCCAGCAGAAAGAACAGATTGCTCACTGAAGCTTTCTTT. Amino acids: CASRKNRLLTEAFF.

This sequence joins TRBV5-1 and TRBJ2-1, with 7 bases matching TRBD2. Germline CDR1 reads SGHRS; CDR2 reads YFSETQ. The J segment lost 4 bases and the V segment lost 3 bases, leaving 4 bases of the junction unmatched. The CDR3 runs to 14 residues. CDR3 DNA sequence: TGCGCCAGCAGCTGGAGCGGGATGTACAATGAGCAGTTCTTC. This gives the protein CASSWSGMYNEQFF.

CDR3 sequence reads: CASSYGGGQGTDTQYF. As DNA, the CDR3 is TGTGCCAGCAGTTACGGTGGAGGACAGGGAACAGATACGCAGTATTTT. The chain couples TRBV9 to TRBJ2-3; 8 bases line up with TRBD1. The CDR3 runs to 16 residues. The junction had 11 bases not matched to a gene; V was cut back by 5 bases and J by 3 bases. The germline CDR1 and CDR2 sequences are SGDLS and YYNGEE.

In its sample, this clonotype was seen many times. V is TRBV2 and J is TRBJ2-7; D may be TRBD2 (6 bases). Trimming took off 7 bases at V and 4 bases at J, with 17 bases between the two ends. This CDR3 is 14 amino acids long. Germline-derived CDR1 and CDR2 are SNHLY and FYNNEI. The CDR3 bases are TGTGCCAGCAATTATGGAGGGTCTAGGTACGAGCAGTACTTC. Protein sequence: CASNYGGSRYEQYF.

This clonotype has only a few counts. The rearrangement uses TRBV12-3 or TRBV12-4 and TRBJ2-1, with TRBD2 as a possible D gene (7 bases). The CDR3 loop spans 16 amino acids. The ends were cut back, 6 bases at V and 9 bases at J, with 24 bases in the middle. DNA of the CDR3: TGTGCCAGCAGCAACCGGACTAGTAGGCTGGACAGTGAGCAGTTCTTC. It codes for CASSNRTSRLDSEQFF.

Comments on this clonotype: Being one base from a much bigger clone, this may be a read error. The chain has TRBV3-1 and TRBJ2-5; TRBD2 agrees at 7 bases. V dropped 4 bases and J dropped 2; count of bases not matched to a gene: 1. From germline, CDR1 is LGHDT and CDR2 YNNKEL (reference sequence). CDR3 length equals 13 residues. The CDR3 is CASSRTRQETQYF. The CDR3 nucleotides are TGTGCCAGCAGCCGGACTAGACAAGAGACCCAGTACTTC.

This clonotype was counted many times. V is TRBV15 and J is TRBJ2-5; D perhaps matches TRBD2 (5 bases). The CDR3 totals 15 residues. Between the trimmed V and J ends, which lost 0 bases and 2 bases, there was a span of 10 bases. Germline CDR1 reads LNHNV; CDR2 reads YYDKDF (reference sequence). CDR3: CATSRDGLLQETQYF. CDR3 sequence (DNA): TGTGCCACCAGCAGAGATGGACTCCTACAAGAGACCCAGTACTTC.

The chain's CDR3 is CASSHRGTRELFF. The CDR3 DNA reads as TGTGCCAGCAGCCATAGGGGGACCCGGGAGCTGTTTTTT. The rearrangement joins TRBV11-1 to TRBJ2-2; a weak D match, TRBD1 (6 bases). Germline V lookup: CDR1 SGHAT, CDR2 FQDESV (reference sequence). Trimming removed 5 bases from V and 9 bases from J, with 13 bases in between. The CDR3 sequence is 13 residues long.

This clonotype was seen ten or more times. This chain connects TRBV5-5 to TRBJ1-1, with D possibly being TRBD1 (5 bases). The CDR3 length is 13 residues. Trimming removed 4 bases from V and 2 bases from J, with 9 bases in between. The V gene's germline CDR1 is SGHKS and CDR2 YYEKEE (reference sequence). CDR3 nucleotide sequence: TGTGCCAGCAGCCTCAGGGTCAACACTGAAGCTTTCTTT. This encodes CASSLRVNTEAFF.

This clonotype was observed a few times. The V call is TRBV5-6, the J call TRBJ1-2; 7 nucleotides agree with TRBD1. Germline V CDR1 and CDR2: SGHDT, YYEEEE. This CDR3 comprises 14 residues. With V trimmed by 4 bases and J by 5 bases, 8 bases remained unmatched. CDR3 DNA sequence: TGTGCCAGCAGCCCGACCAGACAGGGTTATGGCTACACCTTC. Protein: CASSPTRQGYGYTF.

The rearrangement joins TRBV7-2 to TRBJ1-1; a weak D match, TRBD1 (6 bases). The CDR3 consists of 16 residues. V was clipped by 2 bases and J by 2 bases, with 15 bases between them. Germline loops: CDR1 SGHTA, CDR2 FQGNSA. CDR3 protein: CASSLYREPGNTEAFF. The DNA for the CDR3 is TGTGCCAGCAGCTTATACAGGGAACCGGGTAACACTGAAGCTTTCTTT.

This clonotype was found many times. This sequence joins TRBV12-3 or TRBV12-4 and TRBJ2-5; 7 bases align to TRBD1. V shed 5 bases and J 5 bases; nucleotides not matched to a gene: 8. CDR3 length: 14 residues. CDR3 residues: CASSINRGGETQYF. In DNA, the CDR3 is TGTGCCAGCAGTATCAACAGGGGCGGGGAGACCCAGTACTTC.

The chain joins TRBV6-1 to TRBJ1-5; weak D call: TRBD1 (5 bases). The CDR3 runs to 16 residues. Germline V gives CDR1 MNHNS, CDR2 SASEGT. Trimming left V 7 bases short and J 4 bases short, with 20 bases between. In DNA, the CDR3 is TGTGCCAGCACCATTAGCCATTCGGGGGAGAATCAGCCCCAGCATTTT. Encoded protein: CASTISHSGENQPQHF.

A few counts support this clonotype. This rearrangement joins TRBV7-2 to TRBJ2-7; tentatively, D is TRBD2 (6 bases). The V gene lost 1 base and the J gene lost 7 bases, with 11 bases spanning the gap. CDR1 is SGHTA and CDR2 is FQGNSA in the germline V gene. This CDR3 is 13 amino acids long. CDR3 DNA: TGTGCCAGCAGCTTAGGGGGGGTTTTTGAGCAGTACTTC. It translates to CASSLGGVFEQYF. Full variable domain (rest looked up from reference TRBV7-2 and TRBJ2-7): GAGVSQSPSNKVTEKGKDVELRCDPISGHTALYWYRQSLGQGLEFLIYFQGNSAPDKSGLPSDRFSAERTGGSVSTLTIQRTQQEDSAVYLCASSLGGVFEQYFGPGTRLTVT.

This clonotype came up many times. The rearrangement links TRBV20-1 to TRBJ2-5, with 12 bases fitting TRBD1. This CDR3 is built from 15 residues. Germline CDR1 DFQATT, CDR2 SNEGSKA (reference sequence). The ends lost 0 bases at V and 5 bases at J; junction bases unmatched: 4. The CDR3 bases are TGCAGTGCTAGAGATGGGGGACAGGGGGCGGAGACCCAGTACTTC. Amino acid sequence: CSARDGGQGAETQYF.

In this sample, this clonotype turned up many times. The rearrangement joins TRBV6-2 or TRBV6-3 to TRBJ1-2, with D tentatively TRBD1 (5 bases). The CDR3 is 15 amino acids. Germline V gene sequence: CDR1 MNHEY, CDR2 SVGEGT. Between the trimmed V and J ends, which lost 0 bases and 4 bases, there was a span of 12 bases. CDR3 sequence: CASSYSGRQFYGYTF. The CDR3, as DNA: TGTGCCAGCAGTTACTCGGGGCGACAGTTCTATGGCTACACCTTC.

With regard to this clonotype: A single base separates this from a much larger clone, so it may be a read error. This chain joins TRBV28 and TRBJ2-5, with 7 bases aligning to TRBD1. V shed 6 bases and J 1 base; nucleotides not matched to a gene: 11. CDR3 length: 16 residues. CDR1 and CDR2 from the germline V gene are MDHEN and SYDVKM. The CDR3 DNA reads TGTGCCAGCAGCCACGCCGGGACAGTGGGCCAAGAGACCCAGTACTTC. This encodes CASSHAGTVGQETQYF.

In its sample, this clonotype was seen a few times. The chain is built from TRBV10-2 and TRBJ2-7, with D perhaps matching TRBD2 (6 bases). Germline CDR1 reads WSHSY; CDR2 reads SAAADI. With 8 bases removed from V and 5 bases from J, the gap between germline ends came to 10 bases. CDR3 size: 11 residues. DNA for the CDR3: TGCGCCAGCCGGGACTTTCACGAGCAGTACTTC. It codes for CASRDFHEQYF.

V and J are TRBV7-9 and TRBJ2-2, with D perhaps assigned TRBD1 or TRBD2 (5 bases each). V lost 5 bases, J lost 7 bases, and 17 bases lay in between. CDR3 length equals 15 residues. Per the germline V gene, CDR1 is SEHNR and CDR2 is FQNEAQ (reference sequence). DNA of the CDR3: TGTGCCAGCAGCAGGGGACCGATCATCGGCGGGGAGCTGTTTTTT. Protein: CASSRGPIIGGELFF.

This clonotype was picked up many times. The chain has TRBV28 and TRBJ2-7; D is unresolved. This CDR3 region has 11 residues. Germline V gene sequence: CDR1 MDHEN, CDR2 SYDVKM. V gave up 9 bases and J gave up 1 base, with 7 bases separating them. CDR3 bases: TGTGCCAGTGCCCTTTCCTACGAGCAGTACTTC. Translating it yields CASALSYEQYF.

In regard to this clonotype: A much larger clone lies one base from this, so it may be a read error. V and J are TRBV12-3 or TRBV12-4 and TRBJ2-2, with 10 bases fitting TRBD2. The CDR3 covers 21 residues. Losses at the gene ends were 2 bases for V and 4 bases for J; bases not matched to a gene: 19. CDR3: CASSLPYRGLFSGRSTGELFF. The CDR3 nucleotides are TGTGCCAGCAGTTTACCCTACAGGGGTCTTTTTAGCGGGAGGAGCACCGGGGAGCTGTTTTTT.